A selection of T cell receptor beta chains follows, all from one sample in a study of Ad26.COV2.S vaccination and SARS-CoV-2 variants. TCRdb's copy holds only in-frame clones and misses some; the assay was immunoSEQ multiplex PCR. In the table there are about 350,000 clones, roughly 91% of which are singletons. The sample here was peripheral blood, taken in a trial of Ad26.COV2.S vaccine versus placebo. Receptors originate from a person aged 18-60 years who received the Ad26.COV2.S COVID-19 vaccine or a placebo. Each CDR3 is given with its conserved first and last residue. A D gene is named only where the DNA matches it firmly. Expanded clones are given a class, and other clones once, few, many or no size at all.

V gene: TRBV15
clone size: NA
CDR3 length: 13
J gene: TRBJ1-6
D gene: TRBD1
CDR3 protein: CATSAGTDSPLHF
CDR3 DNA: TGTGCCACCAGCGCTGGGACAGATTCACCCCTCCACTTT

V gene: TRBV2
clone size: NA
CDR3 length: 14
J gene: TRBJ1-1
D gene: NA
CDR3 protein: CASSDEWAGTEAFF
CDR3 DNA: TGTGCCAGCAGTGATGAATGGGCGGGCACTGAAGCTTTCTTT

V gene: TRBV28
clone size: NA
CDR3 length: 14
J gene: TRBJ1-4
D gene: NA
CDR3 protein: CASLPGTDNEKLFF
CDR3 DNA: TGTGCCAGCTTGCCCGGGACGGATAATGAAAAACTGTTTTTT

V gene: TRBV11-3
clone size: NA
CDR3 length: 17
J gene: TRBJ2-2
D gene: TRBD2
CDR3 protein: CASSPGLAGGDTGELFF
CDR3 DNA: TGTGCCAGCAGTCCGGGACTAGCGGGAGGTGACACCGGGGAGCTGTTTTTT

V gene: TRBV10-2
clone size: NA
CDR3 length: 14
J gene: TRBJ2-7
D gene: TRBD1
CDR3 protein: CASRLRDSSYEQYF
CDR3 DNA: TGCGCCAGCAGATTACGGGACAGTTCCTACGAGCAGTACTTC

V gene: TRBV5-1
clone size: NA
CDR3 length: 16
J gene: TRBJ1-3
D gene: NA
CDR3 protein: CASSLVGGYSGNTIYF
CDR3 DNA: TGCGCCAGCAGCTTGGTAGGCGGTTACTCTGGAAACACCATATATTTT

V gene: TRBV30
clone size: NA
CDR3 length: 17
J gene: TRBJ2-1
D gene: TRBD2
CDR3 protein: CAWSGSGGDSSYNEQFF
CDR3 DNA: TGTGCCTGGAGCGGTAGCGGGGGTGATAGCTCCTACAATGAGCAGTTCTTC

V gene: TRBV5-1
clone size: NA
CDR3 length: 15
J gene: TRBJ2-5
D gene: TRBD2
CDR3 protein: CASSPSGGAFETQYF
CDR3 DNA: TGCGCCAGCAGCCCTAGCGGGGGGGCATTTGAGACCCAGTACTTC

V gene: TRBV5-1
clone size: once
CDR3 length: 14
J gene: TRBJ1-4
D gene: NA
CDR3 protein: CASSSDGSGEKLFF
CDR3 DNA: TGCGCCAGCAGCTCGGACGGGTCCGGAGAAAAACTGTTTTTT

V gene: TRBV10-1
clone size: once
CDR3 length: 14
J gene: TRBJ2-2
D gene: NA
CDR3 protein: CASSPGLITGELFF
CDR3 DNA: TGCGCCAGCAGTCCGGGACTCATCACCGGGGAGCTGTTTTTT

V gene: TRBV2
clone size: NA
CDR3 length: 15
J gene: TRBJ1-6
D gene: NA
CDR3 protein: CASKSSTVTGSPLHF
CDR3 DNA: TGTGCCAGCAAATCCAGTACGGTTACTGGTTCACCCCTCCACTTT

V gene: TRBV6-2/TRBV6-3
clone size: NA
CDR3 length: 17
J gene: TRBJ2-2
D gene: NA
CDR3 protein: CASSYPFSQENTGELFF
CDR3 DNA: TGTGCCAGCAGTTATCCCTTCTCACAGGAGAACACCGGGGAGCTGTTTTTT

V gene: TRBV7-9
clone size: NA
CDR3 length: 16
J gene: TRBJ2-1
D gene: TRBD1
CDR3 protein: CASSPPGQSSYNEQFF
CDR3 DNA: TGTGCCAGCAGTCCGCCGGGACAGAGCTCCTACAATGAGCAGTTCTTC

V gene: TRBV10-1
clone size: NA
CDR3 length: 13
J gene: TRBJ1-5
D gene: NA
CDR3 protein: CASSSDSNQPQHF
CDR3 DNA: TGCGCCAGCAGTTCGGATAGCAATCAGCCCCAGCATTTT

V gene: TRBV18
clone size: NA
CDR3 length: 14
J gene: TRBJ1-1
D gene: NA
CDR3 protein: CASSPSPGADEAFF
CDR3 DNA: TGTGCCAGCTCACCTAGCCCAGGGGCTGATGAAGCTTTCTTT

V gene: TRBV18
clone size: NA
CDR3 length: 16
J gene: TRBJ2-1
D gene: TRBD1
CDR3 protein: CASSPRTGTSYNEQFF
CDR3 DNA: TGTGCCAGCTCACCACGGACAGGGACGAGCTACAATGAGCAGTTCTTC

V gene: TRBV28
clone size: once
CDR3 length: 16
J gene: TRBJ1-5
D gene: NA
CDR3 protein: CASSLDQWDENQPQHF
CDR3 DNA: TGTGCCAGCAGTTTAGATCAATGGGACGAGAATCAGCCCCAGCATTTT

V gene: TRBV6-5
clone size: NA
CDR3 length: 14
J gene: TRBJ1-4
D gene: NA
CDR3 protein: CASRSRMEDEKLFF
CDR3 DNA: TGTGCCAGCAGGTCTCGGATGGAGGATGAAAAACTGTTTTTT

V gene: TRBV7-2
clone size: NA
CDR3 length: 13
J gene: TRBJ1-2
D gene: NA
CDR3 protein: CASSLSYGGGYTF
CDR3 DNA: TGTGCCAGCAGCTTATCATACGGGGGTGGCTACACCTTC

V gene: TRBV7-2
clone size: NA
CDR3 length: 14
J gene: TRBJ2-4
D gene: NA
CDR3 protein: CASSLGDPRDIQYF
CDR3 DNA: TGTGCCAGCAGCTTGGGGGACCCTCGGGACATTCAGTACTTC

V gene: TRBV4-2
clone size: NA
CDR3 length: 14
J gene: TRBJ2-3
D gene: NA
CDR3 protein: CASSLPSTTDTQYF
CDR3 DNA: TGTGCCAGCAGCCTTCCTAGCACAACAGATACGCAGTATTTT

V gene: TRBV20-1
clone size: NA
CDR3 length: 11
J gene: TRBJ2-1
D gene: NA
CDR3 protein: CSARGLVEQFF
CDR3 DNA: TGCAGTGCTAGAGGACTAGTTGAGCAGTTCTTC